This T cell receptor (beta chain) was sequenced for a study of blood T cell repertoires in COVID-19. Study as a whole: Researchers got acute and convalescent COVID-19 samples from the United States, Italy and Spain. T cells, B-cell-depleted T cells, or PBMCs provided the cDNA or gDNA that served as material.

Methods used by the authors: Researchers report that nucleated cell counts were estimated from reference gene primer amplification. The protocol was immunoSEQ multiplex PCR, while the TCRdb copy is restricted to in-frame clones and leaves out a portion. That table is the source of V, J and clone size, and D and trimming were worked out from the DNA. Among about 170,000 clones, around 85% were seen once, and the ten largest hold 5.5% to 8%. Seattle's cohort entered during active infection and was followed longitudinally. The CDR3 has 14 amino acids. V was pared by 5 bases and J by 4 bases, with 7 bases of the junction left unmatched. Germline CDR1 MNHEY, CDR2 SVGAGI.

This clonotype was obtained from a man older than 75 with COVID-19, enrolled during active disease. This chain uses TRBV6-5 with TRBJ1-1, with 7 bases fitting TRBD1. Source material: peripheral blood. CDR3 sequence: CASSPGTVVTEAFF. In nucleotides, the CDR3 is TGTGCCAGCAGTCCCGGGACAGTTGTCACTGAAGCTTTCTTT.